The 7 T cell receptor beta chains below come from one sample, sequenced in a study of blood T cells in healthy people across ages (dated by TCRdb to 2013 to 2016). Libraries came from 5' RACE. Sequencing instrument: Illumina HiSeq 2500. A second about 7 to 12 cycle PCR used a sample-barcoded 5' primer and a J-beta primer mix. The raw public reads went through TCRdb reprocessing: fastp at Q25, MiXCR clone calling, in-frame beta chains kept. One record per CDR3 amino acid sequence lists the most common genes and DNA. The sample contains under 950,000 distinct CDR3 sequences, 20% to 25% of them found a single time. The biggest ten clones account for around a fifth of the sample. The material sequenced was blood. Receptor source: a man between 65 and 85 years old in good health.

The rearrangement links TRBV6-2 or TRBV6-3 to TRBJ2-2; D perhaps matches TRBD2 (5 bases). Looked up from germline, CDR1 is MNHEY and CDR2 is SVGEGT. The germline V and J ends were trimmed by 3 bases and 2 bases, with 13 bases remaining between them. There are 16 residues in the CDR3. The CDR3 DNA follows: TGTGCCAGCAGTTATCGGGATAAACTAAACACCGGGGAGCTGTTTTTT. Translating it yields CASSYRDKLNTGELFF.

This clonotype has only a few counts. The chain is built from TRBV7-2 and TRBJ2-5, with D perhaps matching TRBD1 (6 bases). The better agreement between TRBJ2-7 and the DNA end casts doubt on the J call. This CDR3 region has 14 residues. From germline, CDR1 is SGHTA and CDR2 FQGNSA. Here the CDR3 DNA reads TGTGCCAGCAGCGCCGACAGGTGGTCCTACGAGCAGTACGTC. Protein product: CASSADRWSYEQYV.

The sample holds a few counts of this clonotype. This sequence joins TRBV7-2 and TRBJ2-1; D is possibly TRBD1 (6 bases). Trimming took 1 base from V and 1 from J, leaving 14 bases between them. The CDR3 runs 17 residues. Germline assignment: CDR1 SGHTA and CDR2 FQGNSA. This chain's CDR3 is CASSLGGRAFSYNEQFF. The CDR3 DNA follows: TGTGCCAGCAGCTTAGGGGGGCGAGCATTTTCCTACAATGAGCAGTTCTTC.

The chain carries TRBV5-1 and TRBJ2-5; D is uncertain. This CDR3 is built from 17 residues. Germline values: CDR1 SGHRS, CDR2 YFSETQ. Trimming took 0 bases from V and 4 from J, leaving 19 bases between them. The CDR3 here is CASSLALRVGTRETQYF. In nucleotides, the CDR3 is TGCGCCAGCAGCTTGGCCCTAAGGGTGGGAACTCGAGAGACCCAGTACTTC.

This clonotype occurred many times. The CDR3 here is CATAVATGIDQPQHF. The CDR3 DNA sequence: TGTGCCACCGCCGTAGCCACAGGGATCGATCAGCCCCAGCATTTT. This sequence joins TRBV18 and TRBJ1-5; a weak D match, TRBD1 (6 bases). Trimming left V 10 bases short and J 5 bases short, with 21 bases between. CDR3 size: 15 residues. CDR1 and CDR2 (germline): KGHSH, LQKENI.

This clonotype is deemed medium-sized. In DNA, the CDR3 is TGTGCCAGCAGCGTGGGGGGTGTGTCGGTCAATGAGCAGTTCTTC. Its protein product is CASSVGGVSVNEQFF. V gene TRBV9 combines with J gene TRBJ2-1; TRBD2 might be the D (6 bases). CDR3 size: 15 residues. V was clipped by 2 bases and J by 6 bases, with 15 bases between them. The germline V gene encodes CDR1 SGDLS and CDR2 YYNGEE.

The chain links TRBV20-1 to TRBJ1-2; TRBD1 matches 8 bases. The junction had 6 bases not matched to a gene; V was cut back by 2 bases and J by 7 bases. CDR1 is DFQATT, CDR2 SNEGSKA, per germline (reference sequence). The CDR3 sequence is 13 residues long. In DNA form, the CDR3 reads TGCAGTGCTAGACTGGACAGGGAGGTTGGCTACACCTTC. Translating gives CSARLDREVGYTF.